The next 29 T cell receptor beta chains were all read from a single sample in a study of cytomegalovirus exposure and HLA in healthy donors. The PCR was carried out with 60 Vbeta primers and 13 Jbeta primers. Sequencing used immunoSEQ multiplex PCR; TCRdb keeps in-frame clones, though not all of them. The sample contains around 130,000 clones, roughly 84% of which appear only once. The sample was PBMCs. The receptor set was obtained from a man aged 50-60 years in good health and CMV-seronegative.

V is TRBV27 and J is TRBJ2-1, with 11 bases fitting TRBD2. J gave up 3 bases and V 5 bases, and 9 bases lay outside the gene matches. The V gene's germline CDR1 is MNHEY and CDR2 SMNVEV (reference sequence). CDR3 size: 17 residues. The DNA for the CDR3 is TGTGCCAGCAGTATCTTTAGCGGGGGGGCCGTCTACAATGAGCAGTTCTTC. Amino acids: CASSIFSGGAVYNEQFF.

This chain uses TRBV30 with TRBJ1-1; no reliable D call. Germline V CDR1 and CDR2: GTSNPN, SVGIG (reference sequence). The CDR3 runs to 13 residues. V dropped 0 bases and J dropped 4 bases, with 9 bases sitting between them. This CDR3 reads CAWSVEWSTEAFF. The CDR3 bases are TGTGCCTGGAGTGTGGAGTGGAGCACTGAAGCTTTCTTT.

The chain uses TRBV5-6 and TRBJ1-2, with D tentatively TRBD1 (5 bases). CDR1 is SGHDT, CDR2 YYEEEE, per germline. The length of the CDR3 is 13 residues. The V end was cut by 2 bases, the J end by 5 bases, with 10 bases between. In DNA, the CDR3 is TGTGCCAGCAGCTTACCCAGGGATTATGGCTACACCTTC. Translation: CASSLPRDYGYTF.

The chain recombines TRBV4-1 with TRBJ2-5, with D maybe TRBD1 (5 bases). Germline V CDR1 and CDR2: MGHRA, YSYEKL. This CDR3 has 15 residues. The V end lost 1 base, the J end lost 7 bases, and 16 bases lay between the germline ends. The CDR3 bases are TGCGCCAGCAGCCAAGCAGACAGTCCGAAGGGGACCCAGTACTTC. Encoded protein: CASSQADSPKGTQYF.

This clone appeared a few times. This chain links TRBV5-1 with TRBJ2-7; TRBD1 agrees at 9 bases. Germline CDR1 reads SGHRS; CDR2 reads YFSETQ. With 1 base clipped from V and 1 base from J, the junction kept 15 bases outside the gene matches. This CDR3 is built from 19 residues. As DNA, the CDR3 is TGCGCCAGCAGCTTGACTCCCCTTGAATTCGGACAGGGGTCCTACGAGCAGTACTTC. It specifies CASSLTPLEFGQGSYEQYF.

The chain couples TRBV5-1 to TRBJ2-3; D gene uncertain. The V gene's germline CDR1 is SGHRS and CDR2 YFSETQ. Deletions cut 0 bases from V and 3 bases from J, with 2 bases between. The CDR3 loop spans 12 amino acids. The CDR3 protein is CASSLATDTQYF. CDR3 nucleotide sequence: TGCGCCAGCAGCTTGGCTACAGATACGCAGTATTTT.

The chain links TRBV6-5 to TRBJ1-1; 7 bases map to TRBD1. Trimming took 6 bases from V and 2 from J; bases not matched to a gene: 6. Germline CDR1 and CDR2: MNHEY and SVGAGI. This CDR3 spans 14 amino acids. CDR3 residues: CASSQGQRNTEAFF. The CDR3 DNA is TGTGCCAGCAGCCAGGGACAGCGTAACACTGAAGCTTTCTTT.

For the CDR3, the DNA is TGCGCCAGCAGCCTCGCGACTGAAGAGACCCAGTACTTC. Translation: CASSLATEETQYF. V and J are TRBV4-1 and TRBJ2-5; D gene unclear. V was trimmed by 4 bases and J by 3 bases, leaving 9 bases between them. Germline CDR1 reads MGHRA; CDR2 reads YSYEKL. CDR3 length: 13 amino acids.

The V call is TRBV4-2, the J call TRBJ1-6, with TRBD1 as a possible D gene (6 bases). Germline CDR1 reads LGHNA; CDR2 reads YNFKEQ. The CDR3 sequence is 16 residues long. V gave up 1 base and J gave up 7 bases, with 14 bases separating them. The chain's CDR3 is CASSQAPGTRNSPLHF. As DNA, the CDR3 is TGTGCCAGCAGCCAAGCCCCGGGGACAAGAAATTCACCCCTCCACTTT.

The chain employs TRBV5-1 and TRBJ1-1; 7 nucleotides agree with TRBD1. The germline V gene encodes CDR1 SGHRS and CDR2 YFSETQ. J was trimmed by 7 bases and V by 5 bases; bases with no gene match: 11. The CDR3 length is 14 residues. CDR3 DNA sequence: TGCGCCAGCAGGTCCACCGGGACAGTGCTTGAAGCTTTCTTT. Translation: CASRSTGTVLEAFF. The complete variable domain, with remaining parts taken from reference TRBV5-1 and TRBJ1-1, reads KAGVTQTPRYLIKTRGQQVTLSCSPISGHRSVSWYQQTPGQGLQFLFEYFSETQRNKGNFPGRFSGRQFSNSRSEMNVSTLELGDSALYLCASRSTGTVLEAFFGQGTRLTVV.

In its sample, this clone was seen once. The chain combines TRBV5-6 with TRBJ2-1; D is possibly TRBD1 (5 bases). Trimming shortened V by 0 bases and J by 6 bases, and 7 bases separated the two germline ends. Germline V gene sequence: CDR1 SGHDT, CDR2 YYEEEE. This CDR3 region has 13 residues. CDR3 protein: CASSLGTPNEQFF. CDR3 coding DNA: TGTGCCAGCAGCTTGGGGACACCCAATGAGCAGTTCTTC.

This chain links TRBV11-3 with TRBJ2-3; D gene ambiguous. Germline CDR1 reads SGHNT; CDR2 reads YENEEA. The CDR3 consists of 14 residues. Trimming removed 0 bases from V and 2 bases from J, with 6 bases in between. The CDR3 here is CASSLDSYTDTQYF. In nucleotides, the CDR3 is TGTGCCAGCAGCTTAGACAGTTACACAGATACGCAGTATTTT.

V usage is TRBV2 and J usage is TRBJ2-5; TRBD2 agrees at 14 bases. This CDR3 has 15 residues. CDR1 is SNHLY, CDR2 FYNNEI, per germline. V trimming: 4 bases; J trimming: 3 bases; junction bases outside the gene matches: 1. In nucleotides, the CDR3 is TGTGCCAGCAGTGGACTAGCGGGGGGGGAAGAGACCCAGTACTTC. Translating gives CASSGLAGGEETQYF.

This clone was recorded a few times. The rearrangement links TRBV2 to TRBJ2-1; 11 bases are shared with TRBD2. Germline V CDR1 and CDR2: SNHLY, FYNNEI. The CDR3 length is 14 residues. The junction had 3 bases not matched to a gene; V was cut back by 4 bases and J by 7 bases. This chain's CDR3 is CASSVRLAGNEQFF. The CDR3 DNA reads TGTGCCAGCAGTGTAAGACTAGCGGGGAATGAGCAGTTCTTC.

The chain combines TRBV5-1 with TRBJ2-5; possible D gene TRBD1, 6 bases. Trimming pared 4 bases from V and 4 bases from J, leaving 14 bases between. Per germline, CDR1 SGHRS and CDR2 YFSETQ. This CDR3 region has 14 residues. The CDR3 nucleotides read TGCGCCAGCAGCGTAAGACAGGCCGGAGAGACCCAGTACTTC. It yields the protein CASSVRQAGETQYF.

The chain joins TRBV2 to TRBJ2-7, with 10 bases fitting TRBD1. The V segment lost 4 bases and the J segment 4 bases; nucleotides outside the gene matches: 13. CDR3 size: 17 residues. The V gene's germline CDR1 is SNHLY and CDR2 FYNNEI. CDR3 nucleotide sequence: TGTGCCAGCAGTGCCCTGGGAAAAGACAGGGGGCAATACGAGCAGTACTTC. It specifies CASSALGKDRGQYEQYF.

Of note for this clone: One end of the junction is discordant with germline, which a read error may explain. The rearrangement joins TRBV7-7 to TRBJ2-5, with D perhaps TRBD2 (7 bases). Looked up from germline, CDR1 is SSHAT and CDR2 is FNYEAQ (reference sequence). The CDR3 consists of 14 residues. The CDR3 DNA reads as TGTGCTAGCAGCTTCGGGCGGGGGCTAGAGACCCAGTACTTC. Its protein product is CASSFGRGLETQYF.

The V gene is TRBV19, the J gene TRBJ1-1; D may be TRBD1 (6 bases). The CDR3 has 16 residues. Per the germline V gene, CDR1 is LNHDA and CDR2 is SQIVND (reference sequence). The germline V and J ends were trimmed by 6 bases and 1 base, with 18 bases remaining between them. The CDR3 DNA follows: TGTGCCAGTAGCACTCCCCCCGGGACAACGAACACTGAAGCTTTCTTT. Amino acid sequence: CASSTPPGTTNTEAFF. The full variable domain, with the rest looked up from reference TRBV19 and TRBJ1-1, is DGGITQSPKYLFRKEGQNVTLSCEQNLNHDAMYWYRQDPGQGLRLIYYSQIVNDFQKGDIAEGYSVSREKKESFPLTVTSAQKNPTAFYLCASSTPPGTTNTEAFFGQGTRLTVV.

V gene TRBV4-1 combines with J gene TRBJ2-7, with D maybe TRBD2 (6 bases). With 2 bases removed from V and 0 bases from J, the gap between germline ends came to 14 bases. This CDR3 contains 16 residues. Germline V gives CDR1 MGHRA, CDR2 YSYEKL. The CDR3 nucleotides are TGCGCCAGCAGCCAATTCCCCGCGGGGAACTCCTACGAGCAGTACTTC. Its protein product is CASSQFPAGNSYEQYF.

The V call is TRBV6-6, the J call TRBJ2-1; 7 bases are a match to TRBD1. The germline gives CDR1 MNHNY, CDR2 SVGAGI (reference sequence). V gave up 5 bases and J gave up 4 bases; unmatched junction bases: 8. The CDR3 has 15 residues. CDR3 region: CASSLTGVLYNEQFF. Written as DNA, the CDR3 is TGTGCCAGCAGTCTAACAGGGGTCCTTTACAATGAGCAGTTCTTC.

V is TRBV29-1 and J is TRBJ2-7; a weak D match, TRBD2 (6 bases). Trimming pared 4 bases from V and 0 bases from J, leaving 16 bases between. CDR1 is SQVTM and CDR2 is ANQGSEA in the germline V gene. The CDR3 extends over 15 amino acids. The DNA for the CDR3 is TGCAGCGTTGCCGGGGGAGACCTAAGCTCCTACGAGCAGTACTTC. As protein: CSVAGGDLSSYEQYF.

The V gene is TRBV19, the J gene TRBJ2-2; D might be TRBD1 (6 bases). V lost 7 bases and J 6 bases, leaving 15 bases between the germline ends. Germline lookup yields CDR1 LNHDA and CDR2 SQIVND (reference sequence). CDR3 length: 14 residues. The CDR3 nucleotides read TGTGCCAGTACCATTTATCAGGGGTCCGGGGAGCTGTTTTTT. Protein sequence: CASTIYQGSGELFF.

The J gene is TRBJ2-1, the V gene TRBV9; TRBD1 might be the D (6 bases). The CDR3 length is 16 residues. V lost 0 bases and J 8 bases, leaving 18 bases between the germline ends. Looked up from germline, CDR1 is SGDLS and CDR2 is YYNGEE. The chain's CDR3 is CASSVAPRTVGDEQFF. The CDR3, as DNA: TGTGCCAGCAGCGTAGCTCCTAGGACAGTCGGGGATGAGCAGTTCTTC.

This clone was counted a few times. The chain recombines TRBV5-5 with TRBJ1-1; possibly TRBD1 for D (5 bases). The V end lost 2 bases, the J end lost 1 base, and 9 bases lay between the germline ends. The CDR3 has 14 amino acids. The germline V gene has CDR1 SGHKS and CDR2 YYEKEE (reference sequence). The CDR3 DNA reads TGTGCCAGCAGCTTCCCTACAGGGAACACTGAAGCTTTCTTT. This codes for CASSFPTGNTEAFF.

V and J are TRBV7-8 and TRBJ2-7, with D tentatively TRBD2 (5 bases). V lost 5 bases and J lost 2, with 13 bases in between. The CDR3 runs to 14 residues. CDR1 and CDR2 from the germline V gene are SGHVS and FQNEAQ. CDR3 coding DNA: TGTGCCAGCAGCCCACGAGAGGGAACCTACGAGCAGTACTTC. Residues: CASSPREGTYEQYF.

The V call is TRBV7-8, the J call TRBJ1-6; 7 bases agree with TRBD1. With 5 bases clipped from V and 7 bases from J, the junction kept 8 bases outside the gene matches. The CDR3 totals 15 residues. CDR1 and CDR2 (germline): SGHVS, FQNEAQ. The CDR3 loop reads CASSIRQGPNSPLHF. The CDR3 nucleotides read TGTGCCAGCAGCATCCGACAGGGCCCGAATTCACCCCTCCACTTT.

The CDR3 sequence: CASSLEAPGREAFF. DNA of the CDR3: TGCGCCAGCAGCTTGGAGGCACCCGGCAGGGAAGCTTTCTTT. V gene TRBV5-1 combines with J gene TRBJ1-1; the D is unclear. Per the germline V gene, CDR1 is SGHRS and CDR2 is YFSETQ. The CDR3 has 14 amino acids. The germline V and J ends were trimmed by 0 bases and 8 bases, with 14 bases remaining between them.

The chain joins TRBV4-1 to TRBJ1-4, with D hard to call. V was clipped by 4 bases and J by 5 bases, with 8 bases between them. Per the germline V gene, CDR1 is MGHRA and CDR2 is YSYEKL. The CDR3 contains 13 residues. This CDR3 is CASSLGQNEKLFF. CDR3 nucleotide sequence: TGCGCCAGCAGCCTGGGCCAGAATGAAAAACTGTTTTTT.

The V call is TRBV18, the J call TRBJ1-1, with D tentatively TRBD1 (5 bases). Trimming cost V 3 bases and J 1 base, with 6 bases left between them. Germline CDR1 and CDR2: KGHSH and LQKENI. This CDR3 has 13 residues. The CDR3 region is CASSPGANTEAFF. The CDR3, as DNA: TGTGCCAGCTCACCTGGGGCGAACACTGAAGCTTTCTTT.